These 17 T cell receptor beta chains came from one sample sequenced in a study of CD8 T cells in ankylosing spondylitis. Via MiXCR, TCRdb re-called the 5' RACE reads, giving one row per CDR3 protein. The sample includes 150,000 to 200,000 distinct CDR3 sequences, around 13% of them seen just once. The sample comprised blood, either unsorted or a sorted T cell fraction (not recorded which). These receptors were collected from a male donor with ankylosing spondylitis or in good health (not recorded which).

This clonotype was found a few times. This chain joins TRBV6-2 or TRBV6-3 and TRBJ2-1, with D possibly called TRBD1 or TRBD2 (6 bases each). The CDR3 has 14 residues. Trimming removed 7 bases from V and 2 bases from J, with 12 bases in between. Germline V gives CDR1 MNHEY, CDR2 SVGEGT. The CDR3 is CASINRGPYNEQFF. Here the CDR3 DNA reads TGTGCCAGCATCAACCGGGGGCCCTACAATGAGCAGTTCTTC.

This clonotype was seen only a few times. This sequence joins TRBV14 and TRBJ2-3; no reliable D call. The ends were cut back, 11 bases at V and 3 bases at J, with 15 bases in the middle. Germline loops: CDR1 SGHDN, CDR2 FVKESK. The length of the CDR3 is 13 residues. The CDR3 sequence is CASRRGWTDTQYF. The DNA of the CDR3 is TGTGCCTCCCGCCGAGGCTGGACAGATACGCAGTATTTT.

This clonotype was counted a few times. The rearrangement uses TRBV12-3 or TRBV12-4 and TRBJ2-5, with TRBD2 matching over 8 bases. This CDR3 is built from 15 residues. Trimming took 2 bases from V and 1 from J; bases not matched to a gene: 3. The CDR3 spells CASSLSGSLQETQYF. For the CDR3, the DNA is TGTGCCAGCAGTTTAAGCGGGAGCCTCCAAGAGACCCAGTACTTC.

In regard to this clonotype: A much larger clone lies one base from this, so it may be a read error. V is TRBV12-3 or TRBV12-4 and J is TRBJ2-5, with 8 bases aligning to TRBD1. Trimming removed 6 bases from V and 6 bases from J; junction bases left unmatched: 6. The CDR3 has 13 residues. CDR3 sequence reads: CASSATGAQTQYF. The CDR3 region has the DNA TGTGCCAGCAGCGCGACAGGGGCACAGACCCAGTACTTC.

This clonotype showed up just a few times. V gene TRBV29-1 combines with J gene TRBJ2-1, with 7 bases aligning to TRBD2. The CDR3 contains 14 residues. CDR1 is SQVTM, CDR2 ANQGSEA, per germline. Trimming cost V 1 base and J 3 bases; bases outside gene matches: 3. CDR3 residues: CSVEGGGSYNEQFF. DNA of the CDR3: TGCAGCGTTGAAGGGGGGGGGAGCTACAATGAGCAGTTCTTC.

The CDR3 protein is CASSFSGLLNTQYF. CDR3 bases: TGTGCCAGCAGCTTTTCGGGGCTGTTGAATACGCAGTATTTT. J is TRBJ2-3 and V is TRBV7-8; tentatively, D is TRBD1 or TRBD2 (5 bases each). The CDR3 spans 14 residues. The V end lost 3 bases, the J end lost 7 bases, and 14 bases lay between the germline ends. From germline, CDR1 is SGHVS and CDR2 FQNEAQ.

There are a few counts of this clonotype. This chain connects TRBV7-8 to TRBJ2-2; 8 bases agree with TRBD1. Looked up from germline, CDR1 is SGHVS and CDR2 is FQNEAQ. Trimming at V came to 1 base and at J to 5 bases, leaving 6 bases not matched to a gene. The CDR3 is made up of 16 amino acids. CDR3 region: CASSLGAGGETGELFF. In nucleotides, the CDR3 is TGTGCCAGCAGCTTAGGAGCAGGGGGCGAGACCGGGGAGCTGTTTTTT.

J is TRBJ2-3 and V is TRBV20-1; D perhaps matches TRBD1 (5 bases). Germline V gene lookup returns CDR1 DFQATT and CDR2 SNEGSKA (reference sequence). This CDR3 contains 14 residues. Between the trimmed V and J ends, which lost 3 bases and 2 bases, there was a span of 12 bases. The CDR3 protein is CSARTAYITDTQYF. The CDR3 coding sequence is TGCAGTGCTAGGACAGCTTATATCACAGATACGCAGTATTTT.

V is TRBV12-3 or TRBV12-4 and J is TRBJ2-1; TRBD2 agrees at 9 bases. The CDR3 has 14 residues. Unmatched junction bases numbered 4, after V lost 3 bases and J lost 7 bases. CDR3 region: CASSFLAGENEQFF. The CDR3 DNA reads TGTGCCAGCAGTTTCTTAGCGGGAGAGAATGAGCAGTTCTTC.

This clonotype was counted between two and nine times. The chain has TRBV12-3 or TRBV12-4 and TRBJ2-7; D might be TRBD1 or TRBD2, each matching 6 bases. The CDR3 covers 14 residues. Trimming shortened V by 7 bases and J by 1 base, and 14 bases separated the two germline ends. The CDR3 bases are TGTGCCAGCAATTATGCGGGACAATCCTACGAGCAGTACTTC. Encoded protein: CASNYAGQSYEQYF.

This clonotype appeared many times. The V gene is TRBV3-1, the J gene TRBJ2-3, with a possible D match to TRBD2 (6 bases). There are 13 residues in the CDR3. V was pared by 6 bases and J by 7 bases, with 14 bases between. The V gene's germline CDR1 is LGHDT and CDR2 YNNKEL (reference sequence). The CDR3 DNA reads as TGTGCCAGCAGACCGCGTACTAGCCATACGCAGTATTTT. It codes for CASRPRTSHTQYF.

This clonotype was picked up a small number of times. J is TRBJ2-5 and V is TRBV15; 13 positions match TRBD2. Germline V gene lookup returns CDR1 LNHNV and CDR2 YYDKDF (reference sequence). This CDR3 spans 15 amino acids. J gave up 7 bases and V 6 bases, and 8 bases lay outside the gene matches. The CDR3 DNA is TGTGCCACCAGTCCCACTAGCGGGGGGGCCTGGACCCAGTACTTC. Translating it yields CATSPTSGGAWTQYF.

This clonotype was detected only a few times. The gene calls are TRBV12-3 or TRBV12-4 and TRBJ2-7; D possibly corresponds to TRBD2 (5 bases). V lost 3 bases and J lost 5, with 8 bases in between. The CDR3 contains 12 residues. CDR3 DNA: TGTGCCAGCAGTTTTCCCGGGAACGAGCAGTACTTC. Translating it yields CASSFPGNEQYF.

The V gene is TRBV24-1, the J gene TRBJ2-7; TRBD1 matches 9 bases. The CDR3 runs to 15 residues. Germline loops: CDR1 KGHDR, CDR2 SFDVKD. Unmatched junction bases numbered 7, after V lost 5 bases and J lost 3 bases. The CDR3 bases are TGTGCCACCAGTGGACCCCCGGGACAGGGCTACGAGCAGTACTTC. Encoded protein: CATSGPPGQGYEQYF.

The CDR3 DNA sequence: TGCGCCAGCAGCTCCGGGACAGGGGATCTCAATGAGCAGTTCTTC. The encoded protein is CASSSGTGDLNEQFF. V gene TRBV5-1 combines with J gene TRBJ2-1, with 10 nucleotides matching TRBD1. J gave up 6 bases and V 3 bases, and 6 bases lay outside the gene matches. The CDR3 has 15 residues. Germline V CDR1 and CDR2: SGHRS, YFSETQ.

This clonotype was counted between two and nine times. This sequence joins TRBV11-2 and TRBJ2-5; possibly TRBD1 for D (6 bases). The V gene lost 3 bases and the J gene lost 4 bases, with 21 bases spanning the gap. The V gene's germline CDR1 is SGHAT and CDR2 FQNNGV. This CDR3 has 17 residues. The CDR3 loop is CASSFDGLGARGETQYF. CDR3 nucleotides: TGTGCCAGCAGCTTCGATGGCCTGGGGGCTCGTGGAGAGACCCAGTACTTC.

The gene calls are TRBV11-2 and TRBJ2-2; 10 bases fit TRBD1. CDR3 length: 19 residues. In germline, CDR1 is SGHAT, CDR2 FQNNGV. V gave up 5 bases and J gave up 3 bases; unmatched junction bases: 15. This CDR3 reads CASSPQPGQGPKYTGELFF. CDR3 nucleotides: TGTGCCAGCAGCCCTCAACCGGGACAGGGGCCTAAATACACCGGGGAGCTGTTTTTT.